This TCR beta chain was captured in a study of T cells in Graves' hyperthyroidism and ophthalmopathy. Amplified regions were TCR beta CDR3 sequences from RNA transcripts. The primer set for the first-round RT-PCR of the TCR CDR3 was HTBI. TCRdb re-called the multiplex PCR reads through MiXCR, storing one row per CDR3 protein. The sample has about 500,000 distinct CDR3 sequences, around 43% seen once. Trimming left V 4 bases short and J 0 bases short, with 7 bases between. Germline CDR1 is DFQATT and CDR2 is SNEGSKA (reference sequence). The CDR3 spans 13 residues. Sequenced sample: peripheral blood or thyroid tissue (not recorded which). The chain links TRBV20-1 to TRBJ1-5; the D is unclear. This TCR came from an adult woman with Graves' disease, either hyperthyroidism or ophthalmopathy (not recorded which). The CDR3 loop reads CSATQYSNQPQHF. The CDR3 nucleotides are TGCAGTGCTACACAGTATAGCAATCAGCCCCAGCATTTT.